This T cell receptor (beta chain) was captured by sequencing in a study of blood T cell repertoires in COVID-19. The CDR3 sequence is 14 residues long. CDR1 and CDR2 from the germline V gene are SEHNR and FQNEAQ (reference sequence). J was trimmed by 10 bases and V by 5 bases; bases with no gene match: 9. Libraries were prepared by immunoSEQ multiplex PCR; TCRdb keeps only in-frame clonotypes and omits some of them. The sample has over 250,000 clones, 90% seen once. This clonotype was obtained from a woman aged 25 to 39 who had recovered from COVID-19. The J gene is TRBJ1-5, the V gene TRBV7-9; TRBD1 matches at 9 bases. Sequenced sample: PBMCs or T cells enriched from blood (not recorded which). CDR3 coding DNA: TGTGCCAGCAGCAGGACAGGGGATTTGGAACCCCAGCATTTT. This translates into CASSRTGDLEPQHF. Drawing the rest from reference TRBV7-9 and TRBJ1-5, the complete variable domain is DTGVSQNPRHKITKRGQNVTFRCDPISEHNRLYWYRQTLGQGPEFLTYFQNEAQLEKSRLLSDRFSAERPKGSFSTLEIQRTEQGDSAMYLCASSRTGDLEPQHFGDGTRLSIL.